The 21 T cell receptor beta chains below were found in one sample sequenced in a study of shared clonotypes between healthy human individuals. Only CD45RO-negative cells positively selected for CCR7 counted as naive CD8 cells, so terminally differentiated effector memory CD45RA+ cells were excluded. Libraries were prepared by immunoSEQ multiplex PCR; TCRdb keeps only in-frame clonotypes and omits some of them. The sample holds about 750,000 clones, roughly 92% seen once. Sequenced material: naive CD8+ T cells sorted from blood. The receptors were sampled from a man aged 25 to 40 in good health.

This chain links TRBV30 with TRBJ2-3; D is perhaps TRBD2 (6 bases). Germline CDR1 is GTSNPN and CDR2 is SVGIG (reference sequence). Trimming took 0 bases from V and 5 from J, leaving 9 bases between them. This CDR3 is 13 amino acids long. CDR3 in DNA: TGTGCCTGGAGTGTACTGGGACTAGATACGCAGTATTTT. It translates to CAWSVLGLDTQYF.

This chain uses TRBV27 with TRBJ2-1; D possibly corresponds to TRBD2 (5 bases). V was pared by 5 bases and J by 10 bases, with 12 bases between. The CDR3 extends over 12 amino acids. From germline, CDR1 is MNHEY and CDR2 SMNVEV (reference sequence). In DNA, the CDR3 is TGTGCCAGCAGTGTGAGCGCTAGCGAGCAGTTCTTC. Its protein is CASSVSASEQFF.

Concerning this clone: Other DNA sequences in this sample translate to the same CDR3. The genes are TRBV10-3 and TRBJ1-1, with unresolved D. The ends were cut back, 0 bases at V and 2 bases at J, with 1 base in the middle. Germline CDR1 ENHRY, CDR2 SYGVKD. The CDR3 is 12 residues long. Here the CDR3 DNA reads TGTGCCATCAGTGAGTCAAACACTGAAGCTTTCTTT. It translates to CAISESNTEAFF.

The J gene is TRBJ2-4, the V gene TRBV7-9; TRBD2 matches 7 bases. Germline-derived CDR1 and CDR2 are SEHNR and FQNEAQ (reference sequence). Trimming took 5 bases from V and 1 from J; bases not matched to a gene: 5. This CDR3 is built from 15 residues. In nucleotides, the CDR3 is TGTGCCAGCAGCGGAAGCGGGAACGCCAAAAACATTCAGTACTTC. Residues: CASSGSGNAKNIQYF. Combining the CDR3 with reference TRBV7-9 and TRBJ2-4 gives the whole variable domain DTGVSQNPRHKITKRGQNVTFRCDPISEHNRLYWYRQTLGQGPEFLTYFQNEAQLEKSRLLSDRFSAERPKGSFSTLEIQRTEQGDSAMYLCASSGSGNAKNIQYFGAGTRLSVL.

The genes are TRBV4-1 and TRBJ2-1, with 7 bases fitting TRBD1. The CDR3 has 13 residues. Trimming removed 3 bases from V and 16 bases from J; junction bases left unmatched: 12. Looked up from germline, CDR1 is MGHRA and CDR2 is YSYEKL. The DNA of the CDR3 is TGCGCCAGCAGCCAGCCCGGACAGGCCACGGATTTCTTC. Translation: CASSQPGQATDFF.

The V gene is TRBV10-3, the J gene TRBJ2-6; 9 nucleotides match TRBD1. Losses at the gene ends were 8 bases for V and 0 bases for J; bases not matched to a gene: 11. Germline V lookup: CDR1 ENHRY, CDR2 SYGVKD. The CDR3 consists of 18 residues. The CDR3 DNA follows: TGTGCCATCCCGGGGAATGGGACAGGGCACTCTGGGGCCAACGTCCTGACTTTC. Its translation is CAIPGNGTGHSGANVLTF.

This chain uses TRBV27 with TRBJ2-7; no firm D call. The CDR3 length is 13 residues. The germline CDR1 and CDR2 sequences are MNHEY and SMNVEV (reference sequence). The V gene lost 2 bases and the J gene lost 5 bases, with 10 bases spanning the gap. The CDR3 loop reads CASSLVHRDEQYF. CDR3 nucleotide sequence: TGTGCCAGCAGTTTAGTTCATCGAGACGAGCAGTACTTC.

This clone was detected once. The V gene is TRBV7-9, the J gene TRBJ1-1; perhaps TRBD1 as D (6 bases). The CDR3 length is 18 residues. CDR1 SEHNR and CDR2 FQNEAQ come from the germline V gene (reference sequence). V was shortened by 5 bases and J by 2 bases, with 24 bases between the two germline ends. The CDR3 here is CASSGIIGGREKNTEAFF. Here the CDR3 DNA reads TGTGCCAGCAGCGGAATCATAGGGGGGAGGGAAAAAAACACTGAAGCTTTCTTT.

Comment on this clone: Distinct nucleotide sequences in the sample also encode this CDR3. This sequence joins TRBV4-1 and TRBJ2-7, with 7 bases lining up with TRBD2. The trim removed 3 bases at V and 0 bases at J, leaving 8 bases unmatched. Germline V gene lookup returns CDR1 MGHRA and CDR2 YSYEKL. The CDR3 loop spans 16 amino acids. The CDR3: CASSQELAGASYEQYF. DNA for the CDR3: TGCGCCAGCAGCCAGGAGTTGGCGGGAGCCTCCTACGAGCAGTACTTC.

The CDR3 coding sequence is TGTGCCAGCAGCTCTCAGACAGGGGGCTATACTAACTATGGCTACACCTTC. Amino acid sequence: CASSSQTGGYTNYGYTF. The gene calls are TRBV7-9 and TRBJ1-2; 10 bases are a match to TRBD1. CDR1 and CDR2 from the germline V gene are SEHNR and FQNEAQ (reference sequence). V lost 4 bases, J lost 0 bases, and 8 bases stayed unmatched. The CDR3 is 17 residues long.

J is TRBJ1-5 and V is TRBV6-1; the D gene is possibly TRBD1 (6 bases). The germline gives CDR1 MNHNS, CDR2 SASEGT. The V and J ends lost 2 bases and 7 bases respectively, with 21 bases between them. The CDR3 has 17 amino acids. DNA for the CDR3: TGTGCCAGCAGTGAAATCCGGTTGGCAGGGGAAGGACAGCCCCAGCATTTT. As protein: CASSEIRLAGEGQPQHF.

This chain joins TRBV10-1 and TRBJ2-1; TRBD1 matches at 7 bases. With 5 bases clipped from V and 7 bases from J, the junction kept 5 bases outside the gene matches. The CDR3 spans 13 residues. The germline V gene has CDR1 WNHNN and CDR2 SYGVQD (reference sequence). The CDR3 coding sequence is TGCGCCAGCAGTATAGGGACAGCAAATGAGCAGTTCTTC. This codes for CASSIGTANEQFF.

The V call is TRBV27, the J call TRBJ2-1, with TRBD1 as a possible D gene (6 bases). Trimming took 4 bases from V and 4 from J, leaving 11 bases between them. There are 14 residues in the CDR3. Per germline, CDR1 MNHEY and CDR2 SMNVEV (reference sequence). The CDR3 spells CASSSYRVYNEQFF. Here the CDR3 DNA reads TGTGCCAGCAGTTCATACAGGGTTTACAATGAGCAGTTCTTC.

This clone was detected only a few times. The chain recombines TRBV7-9 with TRBJ1-2, with D uncertain. The germline V gene has CDR1 SEHNR and CDR2 FQNEAQ (reference sequence). The CDR3 length is 14 residues. Trimming left V 4 bases short and J 3 bases short, with 12 bases between. Here the CDR3 DNA reads TGTGCCAGCAGCTCGGACGGAGCACACTATGGCTACACCTTC. Protein product: CASSSDGAHYGYTF.

The J gene is TRBJ2-3, the V gene TRBV19; D not certain. The V end was cut by 1 base, the J end by 4 bases, with 9 bases between. The CDR3 extends over 14 amino acids. CDR1 and CDR2 (germline): LNHDA, SQIVND (reference sequence). The DNA of the CDR3 is TGTGCCAGTAGTATAGCCAGCAGCTCAGATACGCAGTATTTT. It is translated as CASSIASSSDTQYF.

The chain uses TRBV6-6 and TRBJ2-7; 7 positions match TRBD1. After removal of 7 bases from V and 6 bases from J, the junction contained 9 bases not matched to a gene. The CDR3 is 13 amino acids. Per germline, CDR1 MNHNY and CDR2 SVGAGI (reference sequence). The CDR3 loop reads CASKNDRASEQYF. CDR3 DNA sequence: TGTGCCAGCAAAAATGACAGGGCATCCGAGCAGTACTTC.

The gene calls are TRBV15 and TRBJ2-7; TRBD1 might be the D (6 bases). The CDR3 loop spans 13 amino acids. The germline V gene encodes CDR1 LNHNV and CDR2 YYDKDF (reference sequence). V was clipped by 4 bases and J by 5 bases, with 12 bases between them. In nucleotides, the CDR3 is TGTGCCACCAGCAAGGGCAGGGGCGACGAGCAGTACTTC. Translating gives CATSKGRGDEQYF.

V and J are TRBV2 and TRBJ2-7; TRBD2 matches at 9 bases. CDR1 is SNHLY, CDR2 FYNNEI, per germline. The trim removed 4 bases at V and 3 bases at J, leaving 10 bases unmatched. The CDR3 has 16 amino acids. The CDR3 sequence: CASSGGDSGSLYEQYF. CDR3 coding DNA: TGTGCCAGCAGTGGGGGGGATAGCGGGAGTCTCTACGAGCAGTACTTC.

The rearrangement links TRBV13 to TRBJ2-3, with unresolved D. CDR1 and CDR2 from the germline V gene are PRHDT and FYEKMQ (reference sequence). Trimming pared 5 bases from V and 8 bases from J, leaving 11 bases between. This CDR3 spans 12 amino acids. The CDR3 sequence is CASSREGGTQYF. The DNA for the CDR3 is TGTGCCAGCAGCCGAGAAGGCGGTACGCAGTATTTT.

The rearrangement links TRBV7-2 to TRBJ2-1, with TRBD1 matching 8 bases. This CDR3 comprises 15 residues. Germline CDR1 reads SGHTA; CDR2 reads FQGNSA. V shed 4 bases, J shed 2 bases, and the junction held 4 bases outside the gene matches. The CDR3 protein is CASSWDRSPYNEQFF. For the CDR3, the DNA is TGTGCCAGCAGCTGGGACAGGTCCCCCTACAATGAGCAGTTCTTC.

The chain uses TRBV10-3 and TRBJ2-1; 11 bases line up with TRBD2. Per germline, CDR1 ENHRY and CDR2 SYGVKD. The CDR3 has 17 amino acids. J gave up 1 base and V 7 bases, and 9 bases lay outside the gene matches. CDR3 amino acids: CAITSTSGKQSYNEQFF. In DNA form, the CDR3 reads TGTGCCATCACATCGACTAGCGGGAAACAGTCCTACAATGAGCAGTTCTTC.